This entry features one TCR beta chain sequence. No antigen is known for it. These data are taken from a study of T-cell memory formation after mild COVID-19. Study context: Across donors, TCR clusters were largely donor specific.

The CDR3 has 15 amino acids. Germline-derived CDR1 and CDR2 are KGHSH and LQKENI. The trim removed 5 bases at V and 4 bases at J, leaving 10 bases unmatched. Barcoded TCR alpha and TCR beta cDNA libraries with UMIs came from 5'RACE using constant-segment primers. TCRdb redid the calling of the 5' RACE reads with MiXCR, one entry per CDR3 protein. Of around 53,000 distinct CDR3 sequences listed, more than 9% are singletons. Regarding the study as a whole: Pre-infection memory showed some responding clones, and this suggested that cross-reactive memory joined. Later expanders leaned CD4+, whereas day 15 to 85 contracting clones were balanced CD4/CD8.

The gene calls are TRBV18 and TRBJ2-5, with 7 positions matching TRBD2. Specimen: PBMCs or a T cell subset sorted from them (not recorded which). The receptor was isolated from a man in his late teens or twenties who had mild COVID-19 (a few samples of this study predate the infection). Cell type and time point are not known. DNA for the CDR3: TGTGCCAGCTCAGGACTAGTTGGAGGTCGAGAGACCCAGTACTTC. This encodes CASSGLVGGRETQYF.